This T cell receptor beta chain is drawn from a study of T-cell reconstitution after alpha-beta-depleted transplantation in children. Unique molecular identifiers were incorporated during preparation of the TCRbeta library. From the PCR reads, TCRdb called clonotypes with MiXCR, one entry per CDR3 protein. Counted here are roughly 90,000 distinct CDR3 sequences, approximately 12% occurring once; the ten biggest clones make up about 14%. This clonotype has a count of ten or more. This CDR3 has 16 residues. V was clipped by 6 bases and J by 0 bases, with 14 bases between them. The sample was PBMCs from the stem cell graft donor, taken from the stem cell graft. The rearrangement joins TRBV12-3 or TRBV12-4 to TRBJ2-2; D not resolved. This clonotype was sampled from a human donor who donated a stem cell graft to a child with inherited bone marrow failure. The CDR3 region is CASRRQWSSNTGELFF. CDR3 DNA sequence: TGTGCCAGCAGGAGGCAATGGTCCTCGAACACCGGGGAGCTGTTTTTT.